The T cell receptor beta chain under discussion was sequenced for a study of breast tumors, draining lymph nodes, adjacent tissues. Findings and caveats of the study: Tumor T cell lymph node origin was a supported hypothesis, not proven. Luminal-like breast cancer showed significantly greater tumor-nontumor repertoire similarity than basal-like breast cancer did. Tumor repertoires ranked between lymph nodes and nontumor tissue in diversity, with V and J gene preferences.

TCRdb analysed the multiplex PCR reads with MiXCR anew, one entry per CDR3 protein. The table lists roughly 130,000 distinct CDR3 sequences, 15% to 20% of them singletons, with about 3.5% in the top ten. J gave up 5 bases and V 3 bases, and 12 bases lay outside the gene matches. Germline V gives CDR1 SGHRS, CDR2 YFSETQ. The CDR3 sequence is 19 residues long. Breast cancer patients provided tissue from their axillary draining lymph nodes. This clonotype was detected many times. Its antigen remains unidentified. Material for sequencing was axillary lymph node tissue. The receptor comes from a female donor with breast cancer. Some clones in this sample may be carry-over from other donors' samples. V gene TRBV5-1 combines with J gene TRBJ2-3; 16 nucleotides agree with TRBD2. The CDR3 region is CASSSTTGLAGGQRDTQYF. CDR3 in DNA: TGCGCCAGCAGCTCTACTACGGGACTAGCGGGGGGGCAAAGAGATACGCAGTATTTT. The full variable domain, its missing parts supplied by reference TRBV5-1 and TRBJ2-3, is KAGVTQTPRYLIKTRGQQVTLSCSPISGHRSVSWYQQTPGQGLQFLFEYFSETQRNKGNFPGRFSGRQFSNSRSEMNVSTLELGDSALYLCASSSTTGLAGGQRDTQYFGPGTRLTVL.